Below, 2 T cell receptor beta chains from the same sample are listed, as sequenced in a study of breast tumors, draining lymph nodes, adjacent tissues listed by TCRdb under 2016. The receptor library was made with multiplex PCR. The sequencer listed for this sample is Illumina HiSeq 2000. The public reads were reanalyzed by TCRdb: fastp trimming at Q25, MiXCR alignment, in-frame beta chains only. For every CDR3 protein sequence, its rows merge into one entry that carries the most common genes and DNA. Across this sample there are approximately 280,000 distinct CDR3 sequences, with 30% to 35% seen only once. In total, the top ten clones hold about 1.2% of the sample. Lymph node samples were obtained from the axillary draining lymph nodes of breast cancer patients. Sequencing was performed on axillary lymph node tissue. These receptors were taken from a female donor with breast cancer. Some clones in this sample may be carry-over from other donors' samples.

This clonotype occurred a few times. This chain joins TRBV27 and TRBJ2-7; TRBD1 might be the D (6 bases). The germline V gene encodes CDR1 MNHEY and CDR2 SMNVEV (reference sequence). Trimming shortened V by 2 bases and J by 5 bases, and 10 bases separated the two germline ends. There are 13 residues in the CDR3. The chain's CDR3 is CASSLQGRNEQYF. The CDR3 nucleotides are TGTGCCAGCAGTTTACAGGGGCGGAACGAGCAGTACTTC.

This clonotype was picked up many times. The rearrangement links TRBV7-8 to TRBJ2-2; D not certain. Germline loops: CDR1 SGHVS, CDR2 FQNEAQ. This CDR3 is built from 15 residues. Trimming stripped 5 bases from V and 5 bases from J, with 15 bases between. The chain's CDR3 is CASSRGPTITGELFF. For the CDR3, the DNA is TGTGCCAGCAGCAGAGGACCCACAATTACCGGGGAGCTGTTTTTT. Complete variable domain (other parts from reference TRBV7-8 and TRBJ2-2): GAGVSQSPRYKVAKRGQDVALRCDPISGHVSLFWYQQALGQGPEFLTYFQNEAQLDKSGLPSDRFFAERPEGSVSTLKIQRTQQEDSAVYLCASSRGPTITGELFFGEGSRLTVL.